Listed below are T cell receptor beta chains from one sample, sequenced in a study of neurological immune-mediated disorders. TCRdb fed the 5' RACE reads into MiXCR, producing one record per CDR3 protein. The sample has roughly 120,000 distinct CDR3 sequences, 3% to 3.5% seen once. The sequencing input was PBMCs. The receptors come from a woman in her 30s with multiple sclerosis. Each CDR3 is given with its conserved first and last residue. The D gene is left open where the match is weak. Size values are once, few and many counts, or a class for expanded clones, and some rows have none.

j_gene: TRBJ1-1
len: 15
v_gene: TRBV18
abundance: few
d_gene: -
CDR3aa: CAKGGLATANTEAFF
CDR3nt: TGTGCCAAAGGTGGGCTAGCGACTGCGAACACTGAAGCTTTCTTT

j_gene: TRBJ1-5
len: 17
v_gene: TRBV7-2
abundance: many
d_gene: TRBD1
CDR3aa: CASSPGTGGFRNQPQHF
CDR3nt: TGTGCCAGCAGCCCCGGGACAGGGGGTTTTCGAAATCAGCCCCAGCATTTT

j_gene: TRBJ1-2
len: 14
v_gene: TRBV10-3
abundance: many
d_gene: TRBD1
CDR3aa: CAISERGQGYGYTF
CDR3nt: TGTGCCATCAGTGAGAGGGGACAGGGTTATGGCTACACCTTC

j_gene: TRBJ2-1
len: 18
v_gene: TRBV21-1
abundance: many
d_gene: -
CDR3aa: CASSKGRREAIGYNEQFF
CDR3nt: TGTGCCAGCAGCAAAGGCCGCCGGGAGGCCATCGGTTACAATGAGCAGTTCTTC

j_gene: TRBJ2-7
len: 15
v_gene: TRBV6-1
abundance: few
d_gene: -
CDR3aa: CASRMEEGASYEQYF
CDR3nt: TGTGCCAGCAGAATGGAGGAGGGCGCATCCTACGAGCAGTACTTC

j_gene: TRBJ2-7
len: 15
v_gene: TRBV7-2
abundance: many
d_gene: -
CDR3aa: CASSSVGGRDYEQYF
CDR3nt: TGTGCCAGCAGCTCAGTAGGTGGGAGAGACTACGAGCAGTACTTC

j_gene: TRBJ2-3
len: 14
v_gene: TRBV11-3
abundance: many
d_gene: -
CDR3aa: CASSLRGVTDTQYF
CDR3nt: TGTGCCAGCAGCTTAAGGGGTGTCACAGATACGCAGTATTTT

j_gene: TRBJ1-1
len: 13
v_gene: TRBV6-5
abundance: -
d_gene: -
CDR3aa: CASSYSPGPEAFF
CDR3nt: TGTGCCAGCAGTTACTCCCCGGGGCCTGAAGCTTTCTTT

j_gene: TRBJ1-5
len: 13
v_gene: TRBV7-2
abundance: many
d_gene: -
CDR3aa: CASSLDYIQPQHF
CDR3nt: TGTGCCAGCAGCTTAGACTACATCCAGCCCCAGCATTTT

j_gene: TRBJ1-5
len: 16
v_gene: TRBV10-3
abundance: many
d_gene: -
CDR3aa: CAISEGGIYSNQPQHF
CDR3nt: TGTGCCATCAGTGAAGGGGGGATATATAGCAATCAGCCCCAGCATTTT

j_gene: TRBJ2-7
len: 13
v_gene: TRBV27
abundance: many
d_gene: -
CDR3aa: CASTRRGPYEQYF
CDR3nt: TGTGCCAGCACGCGCAGGGGACCCTACGAGCAGTACTTC

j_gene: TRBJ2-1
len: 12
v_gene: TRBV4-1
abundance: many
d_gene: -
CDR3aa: CASSQDTHEQFF
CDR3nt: TGCGCCAGCAGCCAAGATACTCATGAGCAGTTCTTC

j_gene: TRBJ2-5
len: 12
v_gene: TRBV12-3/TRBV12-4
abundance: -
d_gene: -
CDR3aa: CASKRDQETQYF
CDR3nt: TGTGCCAGCAAGAGGGACCAAGAGACCCAGTACTTC

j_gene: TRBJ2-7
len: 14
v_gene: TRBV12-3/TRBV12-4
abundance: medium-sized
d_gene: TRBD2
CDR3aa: CASSPGLAVLEQYF
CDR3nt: TGTGCCAGTTCCCCGGGACTAGCCGTACTTGAGCAGTACTTC

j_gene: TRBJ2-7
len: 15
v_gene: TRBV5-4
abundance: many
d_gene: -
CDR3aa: CASSFGASAGYEQYF
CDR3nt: TGTGCCAGCAGCTTTGGGGCTAGCGCCGGATACGAGCAGTACTTC

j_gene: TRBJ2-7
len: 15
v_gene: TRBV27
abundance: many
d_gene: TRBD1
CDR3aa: CATGTGNSYSYEQYF
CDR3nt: TGTGCCACCGGGACAGGGAATTCGTACTCCTACGAGCAGTACTTC

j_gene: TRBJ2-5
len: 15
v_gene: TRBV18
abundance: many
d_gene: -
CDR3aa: CASSPPGPSQETQYF
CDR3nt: TGTGCCAGCTCACCCCCGGGACCGAGCCAAGAGACCCAGTACTTC

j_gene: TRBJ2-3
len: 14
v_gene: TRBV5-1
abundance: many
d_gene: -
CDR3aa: CASRRAGRTDTQYF
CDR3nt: TGCGCCAGCAGGAGGGCCGGACGGACAGATACGCAGTATTTT

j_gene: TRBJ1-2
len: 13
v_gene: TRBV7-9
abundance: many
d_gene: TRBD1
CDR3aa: CASSFDRGNGYTF
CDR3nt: TGTGCCAGCAGCTTCGACAGGGGGAACGGCTACACCTTC

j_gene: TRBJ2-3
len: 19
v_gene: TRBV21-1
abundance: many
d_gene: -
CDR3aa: CASSLRTSGRKGCTDTQYF
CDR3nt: TGTGCCAGCAGCTTACGGACTAGCGGGAGGAAGGGGTGCACAGATACGCAGTATTTT

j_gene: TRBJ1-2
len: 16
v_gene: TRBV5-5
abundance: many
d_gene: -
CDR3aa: CASSLTRTGSGEGYTF
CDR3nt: TGTGCCAGCAGCCTGACGAGGACGGGCTCTGGGGAAGGCTACACCTTC

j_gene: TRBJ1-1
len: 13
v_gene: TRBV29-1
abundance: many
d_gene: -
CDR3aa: CSVEAGWNTEAFF
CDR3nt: TGCAGCGTTGAGGCGGGGTGGAACACTGAAGCTTTCTTT

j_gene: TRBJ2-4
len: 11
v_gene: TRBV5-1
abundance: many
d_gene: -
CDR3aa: CASRGQNIQYF
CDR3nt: TGCGCCAGCAGGGGACAAAACATTCAGTACTTC

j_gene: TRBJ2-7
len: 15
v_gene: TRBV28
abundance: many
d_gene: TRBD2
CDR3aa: CASTPRTSGSYEQYF
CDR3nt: TGTGCCAGCACGCCTCGTACTAGCGGTTCCTACGAGCAGTACTTC

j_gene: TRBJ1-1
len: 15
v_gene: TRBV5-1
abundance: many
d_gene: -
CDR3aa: CASSLRQGGDTEAFF
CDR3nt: TGCGCCAGCAGCTTGCGGCAAGGAGGGGACACTGAAGCTTTCTTT

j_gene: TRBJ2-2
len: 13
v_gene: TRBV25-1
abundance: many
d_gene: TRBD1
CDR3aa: CASNNRGTGELFF
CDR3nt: TGTGCCAGTAATAACAGGGGAACCGGGGAGCTGTTTTTT

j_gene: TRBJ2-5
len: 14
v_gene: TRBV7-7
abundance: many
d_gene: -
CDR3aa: CASSPAGSQETQYF
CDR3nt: TGTGCCAGCAGCCCGGCGGGCTCCCAAGAGACCCAGTACTTC

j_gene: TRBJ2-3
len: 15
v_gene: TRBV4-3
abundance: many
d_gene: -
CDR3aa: CASSQRTGGTDTQYF
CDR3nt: TGCGCCAGCAGCCAAAGAACGGGGGGCACAGATACGCAGTATTTT

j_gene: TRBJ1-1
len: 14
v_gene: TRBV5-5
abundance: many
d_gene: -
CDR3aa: CASSLTVMNTEAFF
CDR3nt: TGTGCCAGCAGCTTGACAGTCATGAACACTGAAGCTTTCTTT

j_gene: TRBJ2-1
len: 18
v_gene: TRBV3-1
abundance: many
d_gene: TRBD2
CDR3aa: CASSQEAQTSGGVNEQFF
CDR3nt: TGTGCCAGCAGCCAAGAGGCTCAGACTAGCGGGGGGGTGAATGAGCAGTTCTTC

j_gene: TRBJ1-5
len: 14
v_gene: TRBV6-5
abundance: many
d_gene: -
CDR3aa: CASSPSRGNQPQHF
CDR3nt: TGTGCCAGCAGCCCCAGTCGGGGCAATCAGCCCCAGCATTTT

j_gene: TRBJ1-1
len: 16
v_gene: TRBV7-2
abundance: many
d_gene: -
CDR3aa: CASSLRASLGDTEAFF
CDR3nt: TGTGCCAGCAGCCTCCGGGCATCCCTAGGCGACACTGAAGCTTTCTTT

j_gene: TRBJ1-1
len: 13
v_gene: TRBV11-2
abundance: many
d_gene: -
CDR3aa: CASSLAHGTEAFF
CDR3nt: TGTGCCAGCAGCTTAGCGCATGGCACTGAAGCTTTCTTT

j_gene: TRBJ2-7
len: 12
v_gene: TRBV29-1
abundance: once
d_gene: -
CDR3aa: CSVDRDIGEQYF
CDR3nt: TGCAGCGTTGACCGGGACATTGGAGAGCAGTACTTC

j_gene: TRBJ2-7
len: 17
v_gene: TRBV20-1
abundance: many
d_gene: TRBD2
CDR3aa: CSARAGTSGTYSYEQYF
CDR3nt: TGCAGTGCTAGGGCGGGGACTAGCGGGACATACTCCTACGAGCAGTACTTC

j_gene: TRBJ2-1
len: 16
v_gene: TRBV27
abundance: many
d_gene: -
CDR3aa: CASSLLGRNSYNEQFF
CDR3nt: TGTGCCAGCAGTTTATTGGGACGGAACTCCTACAATGAGCAGTTCTTC

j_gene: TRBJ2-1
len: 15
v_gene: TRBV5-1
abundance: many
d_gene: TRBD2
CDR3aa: CASSNGLAGRYEQFF
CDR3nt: TGCGCCAGCAGCAACGGACTAGCGGGGAGGTATGAGCAGTTCTTC

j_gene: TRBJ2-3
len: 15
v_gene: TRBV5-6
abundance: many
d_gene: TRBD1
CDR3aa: CASSAGGAGPDTQYF
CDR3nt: TGTGCCAGCAGCGCAGGGGGCGCGGGACCAGATACGCAGTATTTT

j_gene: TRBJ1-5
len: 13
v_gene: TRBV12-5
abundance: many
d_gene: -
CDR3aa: CASGDSPNQPQHF
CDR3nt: TGTGCTAGTGGTGACAGCCCCAATCAGCCCCAGCATTTT

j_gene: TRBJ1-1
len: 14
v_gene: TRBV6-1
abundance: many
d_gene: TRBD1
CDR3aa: CASSDRQGMAKAFF
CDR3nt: TGTGCCAGCAGTGATCGACAGGGGATGGCGAAAGCTTTCTTT

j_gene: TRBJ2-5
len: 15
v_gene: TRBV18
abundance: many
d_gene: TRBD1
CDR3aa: CASSTTTGVGETQYF
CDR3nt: TGTGCCAGCTCAACGACGACAGGGGTGGGAGAGACCCAGTACTTC

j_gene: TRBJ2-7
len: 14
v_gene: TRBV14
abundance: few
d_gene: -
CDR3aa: CASSPTPGLVEQYF
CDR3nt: TGTGCCAGCAGCCCGACCCCGGGACTGGTCGAGCAGTACTTC

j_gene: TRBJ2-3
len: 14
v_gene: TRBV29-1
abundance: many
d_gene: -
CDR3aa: CSVNSGESTDTQYF
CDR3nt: TGCAGCGTCAATTCAGGGGAGAGCACAGATACGCAGTATTTT

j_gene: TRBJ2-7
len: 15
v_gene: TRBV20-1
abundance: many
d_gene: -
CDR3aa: CSARDRLGGLNEQYF
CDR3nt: TGCAGTGCTAGAGATCGGTTGGGGGGCCTTAACGAGCAGTACTTC

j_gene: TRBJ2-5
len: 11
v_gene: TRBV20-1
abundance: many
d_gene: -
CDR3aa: CSARHQETQYF
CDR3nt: TGCAGTGCTAGGCACCAAGAGACCCAGTACTTC

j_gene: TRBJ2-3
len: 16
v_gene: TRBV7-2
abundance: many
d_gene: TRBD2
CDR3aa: CASSFVPAGGGDTQYF
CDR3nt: TGTGCCAGCAGCTTTGTTCCGGCGGGAGGAGGAGATACGCAGTATTTT

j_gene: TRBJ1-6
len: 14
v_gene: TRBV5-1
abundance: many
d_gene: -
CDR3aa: CASSLSGMNSPLHF
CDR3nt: TGCGCCAGCAGCTTGAGCGGGATGAATTCACCCCTCCACTTT

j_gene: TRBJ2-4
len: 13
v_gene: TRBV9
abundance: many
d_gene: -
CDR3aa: CASSVEKGYIQYF
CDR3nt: TGTGCCAGCAGCGTAGAGAAGGGGTACATTCAGTACTTC

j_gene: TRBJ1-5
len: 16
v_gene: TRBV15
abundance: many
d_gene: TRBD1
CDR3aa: CATSRDRTGRGQPQHF
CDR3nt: TGTGCCACCAGCAGAGACCGGACAGGGCGTGGGCAGCCCCAGCATTTT

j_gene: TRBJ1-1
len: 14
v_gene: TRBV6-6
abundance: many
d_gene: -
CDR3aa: CASRGGNRNTEAFF
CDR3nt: TGTGCCAGCAGAGGAGGGAATCGGAACACTGAAGCTTTCTTT

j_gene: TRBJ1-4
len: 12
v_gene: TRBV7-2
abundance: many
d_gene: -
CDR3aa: CASSAFNEKLFF
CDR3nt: TGTGCCAGCAGCGCCTTTAATGAAAAACTGTTTTTT

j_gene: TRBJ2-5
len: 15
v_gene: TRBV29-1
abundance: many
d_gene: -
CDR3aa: CSVEFPETLGETQYF
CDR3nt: TGCAGCGTTGAATTCCCAGAGACGCTCGGGGAGACCCAGTACTTC

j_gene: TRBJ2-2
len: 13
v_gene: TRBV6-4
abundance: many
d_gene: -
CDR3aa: CASSDRDTGELFF
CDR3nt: TGTGCCAGCAGTGACAGGGACACCGGGGAGCTGTTTTTT

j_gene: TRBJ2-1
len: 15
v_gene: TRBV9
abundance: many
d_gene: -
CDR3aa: CASSGPQGPYNEQFF
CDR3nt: TGTGCCAGCAGCGGCCCGCAGGGCCCCTACAATGAGCAGTTCTTC

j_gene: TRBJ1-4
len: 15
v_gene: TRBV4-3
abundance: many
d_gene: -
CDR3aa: CASSQETGASEKLFF
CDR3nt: TGCGCCAGCAGCCAAGAAACGGGCGCATCAGAAAAACTGTTTTTT

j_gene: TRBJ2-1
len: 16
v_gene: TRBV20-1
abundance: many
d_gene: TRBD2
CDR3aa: CSADALAGGSYNEQFF
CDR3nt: TGCAGTGCTGATGCTTTAGCGGGGGGGTCATACAATGAGCAGTTCTTC

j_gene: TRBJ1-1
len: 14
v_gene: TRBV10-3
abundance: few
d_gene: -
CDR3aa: CAISKQGPNAEAFF
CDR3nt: TGTGCCATCAGTAAACAGGGCCCGAACGCTGAAGCTTTCTTT